Listed here are 11 T cell receptor beta chains from one sample, sequenced in a study of graft-versus-host responses after intestinal transplantation. These receptors are not linked to any known antigen. Repertoires were generated with immunoSEQ multiplex PCR, while TCRdb's copy carries only in-frame clones and drops some. The data contain 86,000 or so clones, just over 90% of them seen just once; the ten biggest clones take up approximately 6%. This material consisted of unstimulated CD8+ T cells sorted from spleen or lymph node cells, taken before intestinal transplant. The source of these receptors is a human donor who received an intestinal transplant.

This chain uses TRBV6-5 with TRBJ2-2; 13 bases agree with TRBD2. The V gene's germline CDR1 is MNHEY and CDR2 SVGAGI. CDR3 length: 14 amino acids. V dropped 7 bases and J dropped 7; count of bases not matched to a gene: 3. CDR3 loop: CASTGLAGVGELFF. The CDR3 nucleotides read TGTGCCAGCACCGGACTAGCGGGAGTCGGGGAGCTGTTTTTT.

This chain links TRBV19 with TRBJ1-1; D call uncertain. Between the trimmed V and J ends, which lost 6 bases and 4 bases, there was a span of 9 bases. This CDR3 has 12 residues. The germline CDR1 and CDR2 sequences are LNHDA and SQIVND (reference sequence). This chain's CDR3 is CASSQGSTEAFF. The DNA of the CDR3 is TGTGCCAGTAGCCAAGGGAGCACTGAAGCTTTCTTT. The full variable domain, with the rest looked up from reference TRBV19 and TRBJ1-1, is DGGITQSPKYLFRKEGQNVTLSCEQNLNHDAMYWYRQDPGQGLRLIYYSQIVNDFQKGDIAEGYSVSREKKESFPLTVTSAQKNPTAFYLCASSQGSTEAFFGQGTRLTVV.

This chain connects TRBV19 to TRBJ2-3; the D is unclear. V was cut by 2 bases and J by 6 bases, with 15 bases left in between. CDR1 is LNHDA and CDR2 is SQIVND in the germline V gene (reference sequence). The CDR3 is made up of 15 amino acids. The CDR3 DNA reads TGTGCCAGTAGTATAAGCCCCTGGCCATGGGATACGCAGTATTTT. It codes for CASSISPWPWDTQYF.

The chain couples TRBV28 to TRBJ1-3, with 9 bases that match TRBD1. CDR1 is MDHEN, CDR2 SYDVKM, per germline. This CDR3 has 20 amino acids. V lost 4 bases and J lost 2; bases outside the gene matches: 18. For the CDR3, the DNA is TGTGCCAGCAGTTCCCTCGGACAGGGGACCCTCGCCGCCCCTGGAAACACCATATATTTT. As protein: CASSSLGQGTLAAPGNTIYF. Full variable domain (remainder filled in from reference TRBV28 and TRBJ1-3): DVKVTQSSRYLVKRTGEKVFLECVQDMDHENMFWYRQDPGLGLRLIYFSYDVKMKEKGDIPEGYSVSREKKERFSLILESASTNQTSMYLCASSSLGQGTLAAPGNTIYFGEGSWLTVV.

CDR3 amino acids: CASSPDSLFAYEQYF. CDR3 DNA sequence: TGTGCCAGCAGCCCTGACAGCTTATTTGCCTACGAGCAGTACTTC. The chain couples TRBV7-6 to TRBJ2-7; weak D call: TRBD1 (5 bases). CDR1 and CDR2 (germline): SGHVS, FNYEAQ. This CDR3 has 15 amino acids. With 5 bases removed from V and 2 bases from J, the gap between germline ends came to 16 bases.

This clone came up once. The rearrangement uses TRBV11-2 and TRBJ2-3; no clear D. Per the germline V gene, CDR1 is SGHAT and CDR2 is FQNNGV. Between the trimmed V and J ends, which lost 5 bases and 5 bases, there was a span of 5 bases. This CDR3 has 11 amino acids. In DNA, the CDR3 is TGTGCCAGCAGCCCTGGAGATACGCAGTATTTT. It yields the protein CASSPGDTQYF.

The chain combines TRBV30 with TRBJ2-3, with 7 bases matching TRBD2. The CDR3 has 17 amino acids. The germline CDR1 and CDR2 sequences are GTSNPN and SVGIG (reference sequence). The V segment lost 3 bases and the J segment 4 bases; nucleotides outside the gene matches: 16. CDR3 sequence: CAWSQSRLAGVADTQYF. In nucleotides, the CDR3 is TGTGCCTGGAGCCAATCTCGACTGGCGGGGGTTGCAGATACGCAGTATTTT.

The chain recombines TRBV6-5 with TRBJ2-1; D unresolved. The length of the CDR3 is 13 residues. Trimming removed 1 base at V and 7 bases at J, with 8 bases between. Germline CDR1 reads MNHEY; CDR2 reads SVGAGI. The CDR3 sequence: CASSYLGLNEQFF. The CDR3, as DNA: TGTGCCAGCAGTTACTTAGGCTTGAATGAGCAGTTCTTC.

The J gene is TRBJ2-7, the V gene TRBV11-3, with 11 positions matching TRBD2. The junction had 6 bases not matched to a gene; V was cut back by 5 bases and J by 0 bases. The CDR3 has 16 amino acids. Germline V gene sequence: CDR1 SGHNT, CDR2 YENEEA. CDR3 amino acids: CASSPRTSGSSYEQYF. The DNA for the CDR3 is TGTGCCAGCAGCCCCCGAACTAGCGGGAGCTCCTACGAGCAGTACTTC.

The chain is built from TRBV9 and TRBJ2-2; TRBD2 agrees at 13 bases. V lost 3 bases and J lost 1; bases outside the gene matches: 9. Germline V gives CDR1 SGDLS, CDR2 YYNGEE. This CDR3 is 19 amino acids long. CDR3 nucleotide sequence: TGTGCCAGCAGCGGGACCGGGACTAGCGGGGAGTGGAACACCGGGGAGCTGTTTTTT. Translation gives CASSGTGTSGEWNTGELFF. Full variable domain (rest looked up from reference TRBV9 and TRBJ2-2): DSGVTQTPKHLITATGQRVTLRCSPRSGDLSVYWYQQSLDQGLQFLIQYYNGEERAKGNILERFSAQQFPDLHSELNLSSLELGDSALYFCASSGTGTSGEWNTGELFFGEGSRLTVL.

The chain joins TRBV6-1 to TRBJ1-6; tentatively, D is TRBD1 (6 bases). CDR3 length equals 14 residues. CDR1 is MNHNS, CDR2 SASEGT, per germline. Trimming removed 7 bases at V and 8 bases at J, with 15 bases between. As DNA, the CDR3 is TGTGCCAGCAATCACAGGGAAGGAGATTCACCCCTCCACTTT. It is translated as CASNHREGDSPLHF.